This T cell receptor beta chain was identified during a study of blood T cells in healthy people across ages. Notes on the study in general: Per-million-T-cell TCR beta diversity fell roughly linearly with age. The donors' CMV status was not determined, possibly confounding changes in expanded clonotypes.

The V end lost 3 bases, the J end lost 11 bases, and 16 bases lay between the germline ends. From germline, CDR1 is SQVTM and CDR2 ANQGSEA. CDR3 length equals 12 residues. The second PCR ran about 6 to 11 cycles with a sample-barcoded 5' primer and J-beta primers. TCRdb recomputed calls from the 5' RACE reads with MiXCR, one row per CDR3 protein. The table has under 2,000,000 distinct CDR3 sequences, 49% seen once; the top ten hold approximately 2.1%. In regard to this clonotype: Its antigen remains unidentified.

The source of this sequence is a woman between 35 and 50 years old in good health. The specimen was blood. This chain joins TRBV29-1 and TRBJ2-5; D gene uncertain. The CDR3 DNA reads as TGCAGCGTTGAGCCCAGTTCCGCTGAGCAGTACTTC. Residues: CSVEPSSAEQYF.